A single sample is the source of the 9 T cell receptor beta chains below, sequenced in a study of shared clonotypes between healthy human individuals. The assay was immunoSEQ multiplex PCR, and TCRdb's table has in-frame clones only and misses some. The sample shows 950,000 to 1,200,000 clones, about 72% of them seen only once. The specimen was memory CD4+ T cells from PBMCs. Subset reported: CD45RA-negative fraction. The receptors shown here come from a young man in good health. Some clones in this sample may be carry-over from other donors' samples.

V gene TRBV5-4 combines with J gene TRBJ1-2; D is perhaps TRBD1 (5 bases). With 4 bases removed from V and 0 bases from J, the gap between germline ends came to 7 bases. The CDR3 has 13 residues. Germline V gene lookup returns CDR1 SGHNT and CDR2 YYREEE (reference sequence). CDR3 in amino acids: CASSATANYGYTF. CDR3 sequence (DNA): TGTGCCAGCAGCGCGACAGCTAACTATGGCTACACCTTC.

The rearrangement joins TRBV5-5 to TRBJ1-2; 7 bases agree with TRBD1. V lost 1 base and J lost 1; bases outside the gene matches: 10. The CDR3 extends over 17 amino acids. Germline-derived CDR1 and CDR2 are SGHKS and YYEKEE (reference sequence). The CDR3 spells CASSLNPAGGYNYGYTF. The CDR3 nucleotides read TGTGCCAGCAGCTTGAATCCCGCAGGGGGATATAACTATGGCTACACCTTC.

The chain links TRBV19 to TRBJ2-2; a weak D match, TRBD1 (7 bases). Germline CDR1 LNHDA, CDR2 SQIVND (reference sequence). The V and J ends lost 5 bases and 4 bases respectively, with 17 bases between them. The CDR3 runs to 16 residues. CDR3 coding DNA: TGTGCCAGTAGTGGTGGAGGGGGCGCGGGCACCGGGGAGCTGTTTTTT. Translating gives CASSGGGGAGTGELFF.

Written as DNA, the CDR3 is TGTGCCAGCAGTCGGATGGGGGGCAACAATGAAAAACTGTTTTTT. Protein: CASSRMGGNNEKLFF. The rearrangement joins TRBV7-9 to TRBJ1-4; a possible D gene is TRBD1 (6 bases). The CDR3 is made up of 15 amino acids. Trimming cost V 6 bases and J 5 bases, with 16 bases left between them. Per the germline V gene, CDR1 is SEHNR and CDR2 is FQNEAQ (reference sequence).

CDR3 residues: CASSLGVYAGVAKNIQYF. The CDR3 bases are TGTGCCAGCAGCTTGGGGGTCTATGCGGGAGTAGCCAAAAACATTCAGTACTTC. The rearrangement links TRBV7-9 to TRBJ2-4; 7 bases align to TRBD2. This CDR3 is 18 amino acids long. CDR1 is SEHNR, CDR2 FQNEAQ, per germline (reference sequence). V was clipped by 3 bases and J by 0 bases; unmatched bases: 11. Full variable domain (outside the CDR3, taken from reference TRBV7-9 and TRBJ2-4): DTGVSQNPRHKITKRGQNVTFRCDPISEHNRLYWYRQTLGQGPEFLTYFQNEAQLEKSRLLSDRFSAERPKGSFSTLEIQRTEQGDSAMYLCASSLGVYAGVAKNIQYFGAGTRLSVL.

The rearrangement uses TRBV7-3 and TRBJ2-7; a weak D match, TRBD1 (6 bases). Trimming removed 2 bases from V and 5 bases from J, with 16 bases in between. This CDR3 contains 15 residues. Germline-derived CDR1 and CDR2 are SGHTA and FQGTGA. CDR3 sequence (DNA): TGTGCCAGCAGCTTATTGCCCCAGGGGATCAACGAGCAGTACTTC. Translating gives CASSLLPQGINEQYF.

The J gene is TRBJ2-1, the V gene TRBV5-1, with D possibly being TRBD2 (6 bases). Germline assignment: CDR1 SGHRS and CDR2 YFSETQ. The CDR3 covers 14 residues. V was shortened by 4 bases and J by 12 bases, with 20 bases between the two germline ends. CDR3 residues: CASSPQGASERQFF. The DNA for the CDR3 is TGCGCCAGCAGCCCCCAGGGAGCTAGCGAGAGGCAGTTCTTC.

The V and J genes are TRBV7-9 and TRBJ2-5; D gene unclear. CDR1 is SEHNR and CDR2 is FQNEAQ in the germline V gene (reference sequence). This CDR3 contains 11 residues. With 3 bases removed from V and 4 bases from J, the gap between germline ends came to 3 bases. For the CDR3, the DNA is TGTGCCAGCAGCTTCACAGAGACCCAGTACTTC. Amino acid sequence: CASSFTETQYF.

This sequence joins TRBV5-7 and TRBJ1-1; D perhaps matches TRBD1 (5 bases). TRBV5-7 is given ORF status, its function remaining uncertain. The ends were cut back, 2 bases at V and 0 bases at J, with 14 bases in the middle. The CDR3 runs to 16 residues. CDR3: CASSLALGGVNTEAFF. The CDR3 region has the DNA TGTGCCAGCAGCTTAGCTCTGGGGGGGGTGAACACTGAAGCTTTCTTT.